This T cell receptor (beta chain) was documented in a study of Graves' ophthalmopathy and Graves' hyperthyroidism. Study-wide context: Peripheral blood sampling occurred at initial diagnosis, before any treatment.

This clonotype has a count of ten or more. The CDR3 runs 15 residues. The V and J ends lost 3 bases and 3 bases respectively, with 11 bases between them. Germline CDR1 reads KGHDR; CDR2 reads SFDVKD. By definition, stable hyperthyroidism involved no ophthalmopathy within 18 months of follow-up. The TCR beta CDR3 regions underwent amplification from RNA transcripts. In the first round, RT-PCR was carried out with HTBI primers, and a multiplex PCR formed the second round. TCRdb re-analysed the multiplex PCR reads in MiXCR, keeping a single row per CDR3 protein. The table lists some 350,000 distinct CDR3 sequences, roughly a sixth of them singletons.

The J gene is TRBJ1-5, the V gene TRBV24-1; maybe TRBD1 (5 bases). The sample taken for sequencing was peripheral blood. This TCR derives from an adult woman with stable Graves' hyperthyroidism. The CDR3 protein is CATSDNRDVNQPQHF. CDR3 nucleotides: TGTGCCACCAGTGATAACCGGGACGTCAATCAGCCCCAGCATTTT.